Given below is one TCR beta chain in context. Only a few counts were recorded for this clonotype. No cognate antigen has been identified for it. Base qualities were left out, and no much larger clone turns up one base away. This entry comes from a study of identical twins (dated by TCRdb to about 2016). The study in broad terms: The study deep-sequenced TCR alpha and beta repertoires from monozygotic twins, unrelated adults of various ages and cord blood to test whether fetal clonotypes persist. To rule out contamination, the twin experiments were replicated at different times with different library preparation protocols.

All donors were healthy Caucasians. Three pairs of female monozygotic twins, all aged about 18 to 30 years, were included in the twin cohort. Miltenyi CD45RO+ enrichment and human naive T-cell isolation kits were used to isolate memory (CD45RO+) and naive T cells from PBMC. Spanning cysteine to phenylalanine, the CDR3 consists of 15 amino acids. Kept here is only the CDR3 DNA, which spans 45 bases and is read in frame from base 1. V is cut by 6 bases and J by 6 bases, and the space between the germline ends is 21 bases. The germline V gene provides CDR1 SQVTM and CDR2 ANQGSEA. The library relied on 5' RACE. Sequenced using an Illumina HiSeq 2000. Template switching added a universal primer binding site, and the final cDNA carried a unique molecular identifier that allowed TCR cDNA molecules to be counted accurately. First-strand cDNA for TCR alpha and beta chains was synthesized from specific primers in the conserved constant-segment region. To control for contamination, every cDNA library was double barcoded, receiving both a SMART-Mk sample barcode and Illumina barcodes. TruSeq adapter sequences, together with Illumina sample barcodes, were added in two successive PCR steps. The Illumina HiSeq platform was used with custom primers to sequence TCR alpha and beta cDNA libraries. Per the source publication's procedure: MiGEC processed the raw reads to extract unique molecular identifiers, while MiXCR was used to determine the CDR3 positions. For each individual, recombination models were inferred using an EM algorithm with the repgenHMM and IGoR tools. Shared clonotype analysis was performed with the tcR package in R, normalizing sharing by the product of cloneset sizes. To study raw recombination without the effects of thymic and clonal selection, out-of-frame nonproductive sequences were analyzed. TCRdb reran the public reads through fastp at Q25 and MiXCR, keeping productive beta chains. Entries are consolidated by CDR3 protein sequence, retaining the most common genes and DNA. TCRdb's processing, not the authors' own work, is the source of the V and J calls. Recorded for this sample are around 250,000 distinct CDR3 sequences; 10% to 15% of them occurred a single time. The ten largest clones represent 3.5% to 5% of the sample.

On the study overall, not on this receptor specifically: Out-of-frame TCR alpha sequences shared between twins showed an excess of low generation-probability sequences compared with coincidental sharing between unrelated individuals. Abundant cord blood beta clonotypes carried fewer insertions; young adult naive repertoires showed a weaker similar trend, while memory repertoires showed none. In monozygotic twins, out-of-frame TCR alpha sharing was systematically underestimated by recombination models, although the models agreed with sharing between unrelated individuals. Because the same donors could not be followed over many years, conclusions were based on cross-sectional statistical analysis. In beta out-of-frame sequences, excess twin sharing was weaker, because having fewer shared sequences lowered the signal-to-noise ratio. Zero-insertion analyses could be partly confounded by invariant T cells such as MAIT and iNKT, though diverse VJ usage argued against such confounding for most clonotypes.

The same sample was also studied in work on yellow fever vaccine responses in identical twins. As the second publication notes: The authors reported that the T cell response to vaccination in identical twins appeared partly convergent and partly personalized. Focusing on identical twins, the study followed the T cell clones that responded to the vaccine, and did so with precision.

Material for sequencing was memory (CD45RO+) T cells sorted from blood. In the paper's terms, the cell subset or site label means: CD45RO+ enriched T cells. The clonotype was recovered from a woman aged 18-35 years in good health. This receptor chain uses TRBV29-1 and TRBJ2-1, and possibly TRBD2, on 7 matching bases. The DNA sequence is as follows: TGCAGCGTCTGGGGGGCGTTGGGGGGGTCCAATGAGCAGTTCTTC. Translated, this is CSVWGALGGSNEQFF.